The clone carrying this TCR beta chain was seen once. The antigen is undetermined. Assay used: immunoSEQ multiplex PCR; TCRdb lists only in-frame clones, some missing. The table shows about 130,000 clones, with roughly nine tenths occurring only once. The sample comes from a study of graft-versus-host responses after intestinal transplantation. The overall study: Anti-thymocyte globulin induction was given to all recipients, followed by tacrolimus and steroids for 2 to 4 years.

This TCR derives from a human donor who received an intestinal transplant. The specimen comprised unstimulated CD4+ T cells sorted from spleen or lymph node cells, sampled before intestinal transplant.

The CDR3 bases are TGTGCCAGCAGCTTCCTAAATCTCCGGGACAGGGGAAAGAATTCACCCCTCCACTTT. Residues: CASSFLNLRDRGKNSPLHF. The gene calls are TRBV7-9 and TRBJ1-6; TRBD1 matches at 10 bases. Germline CDR1 reads SEHNR; CDR2 reads FQNEAQ (reference sequence). The CDR3 has 19 residues. The trim removed 3 bases at V and 7 bases at J, leaving 15 bases unmatched. Full variable domain (missing parts from reference TRBV7-9 and TRBJ1-6): DTGVSQNPRHKITKRGQNVTFRCDPISEHNRLYWYRQTLGQGPEFLTYFQNEAQLEKSRLLSDRFSAERPKGSFSTLEIQRTEQGDSAMYLCASSFLNLRDRGKNSPLHFGNGTRLTVT.